This section outlines one T cell receptor beta chain sequence together with its context. This sample was taken from a study of radiotherapy plus CTLA-4 blockade in lung cancer. Libraries were prepared by immunoSEQ multiplex PCR; TCRdb keeps only in-frame clonotypes and omits some of them. There are about 120,000 clones in the sample; around 75% occur only once, and approximately 4.7% lies in the top ten. The source of this sequence is a human donor with non-small cell lung cancer who had a partial response to radiotherapy plus ipilimumab. Here the sequenced sample was peripheral blood, taken from a patient treated with radiotherapy plus ipilimumab.

CDR3 protein: CASILTSGYNEQFF. CDR3 sequence (DNA): TGTGCCAGCATCCTGACTAGCGGTTACAATGAGCAGTTCTTC. The V gene is TRBV28, the J gene TRBJ2-1; 9 nucleotides agree with TRBD2. The CDR3 has 14 amino acids. Trimming removed 7 bases from V and 4 bases from J; junction bases left unmatched: 5. The germline V gene has CDR1 MDHEN and CDR2 SYDVKM. Drawing the rest from reference TRBV28 and TRBJ2-1, the complete variable domain is DVKVTQSSRYLVKRTGEKVFLECVQDMDHENMFWYRQDPGLGLRLIYFSYDVKMKEKGDIPEGYSVSREKKERFSLILESASTNQTSMYLCASILTSGYNEQFFGPGTRLTVL.